The clone carrying this T cell receptor (beta chain) came up a few times. Its cognate antigen is unknown. The CDR3 loop spans 21 amino acids. Germline V gene lookup returns CDR1 DFQATT and CDR2 SNEGSKA (reference sequence). V dropped 6 bases and J dropped 1 base, with 36 bases sitting between them. This sample is drawn from a study of identical twins. Study findings and constraints: Monozygotic twin pairs showed more out-of-frame TCR alpha sharing than models estimated. An excess of low generation probability was shown by twin-shared out-of-frame alpha sequences. Abundant beta clonotypes from cord blood bore fewer insertions; memory repertoires lacked this pattern. Zero-insertion analyses were open to partial confounding by invariant MAIT and iNKT cells.

TCRdb passed the 5' RACE reads through MiXCR, listing each CDR3 protein once. The sample includes approximately 410,000 distinct CDR3 sequences, about a fifth seen only once; the top ten take 12%. The sequence came from a man between 45 and 60 years old in good health. V is TRBV20-1 and J is TRBJ1-1; TRBD1 might be the D (5 bases). Material for sequencing was naive T cells sorted from blood. The CDR3 protein is CSARLDRPAVQIPKSNTEAFF. In DNA form, the CDR3 reads TGCAGTGCGAGGCTTGACAGACCGGCAGTCCAAATCCCAAAATCGAACACTGAAGCTTTCTTT.